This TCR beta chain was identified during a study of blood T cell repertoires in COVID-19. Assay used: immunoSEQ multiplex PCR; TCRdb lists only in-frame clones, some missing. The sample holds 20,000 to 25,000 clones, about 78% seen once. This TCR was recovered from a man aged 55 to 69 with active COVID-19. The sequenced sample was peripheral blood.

The CDR3 DNA is TGTGCCAGCAGCTCCCTAGCGGGAGAAGGTTTCAATGAGCAGTTCTTC. Amino acids: CASSSLAGEGFNEQFF. V is TRBV9 and J is TRBJ2-1; TRBD2 matches at 10 bases. Germline CDR1 reads SGDLS; CDR2 reads YYNGEE. Trimming removed 4 bases from V and 6 bases from J; junction bases left unmatched: 10. This CDR3 region has 16 residues. Combining the CDR3 with reference TRBV9 and TRBJ2-1 gives the whole variable domain DSGVTQTPKHLITATGQRVTLRCSPRSGDLSVYWYQQSLDQGLQFLIQYYNGEERAKGNILERFSAQQFPDLHSELNLSSLELGDSALYFCASSSLAGEGFNEQFFGPGTRLTVL.